Below are 31 T cell receptor beta chains sequenced from a single sample in a study of T cells in Graves' hyperthyroidism and ophthalmopathy. The source material, RNA transcripts, was used to amplify TCR beta CDR3 regions. The HTBI primer set was used in a first-round RT-PCR of the TCR CDR3. From the multiplex PCR reads, TCRdb called clonotypes with MiXCR, one entry per CDR3 protein. The top ten clones hold over 3.5% of a sample with around 620,000 distinct CDR3 sequences, 15% to 20% of them seen once. The sample was blood. Receptor source: a woman under 40 with Graves' hyperthyroidism.

This clonotype has more than one count but fewer than ten. The chain joins TRBV20-1 to TRBJ1-1; D is possibly TRBD1 (5 bases). Germline V gene data show CDR1 as DFQATT and CDR2 as SNEGSKA (reference sequence). The length of the CDR3 is 12 residues. The V end was cut by 3 bases, the J end by 6 bases, with 11 bases between. CDR3 DNA sequence: TGCAGTGCTAGTCCAGGGAGCGCTGAAGCTTTCTTT. Its protein product is CSASPGSAEAFF.

This clonotype was recorded a few times. The gene calls are TRBV10-2 and TRBJ2-2; 15 bases agree with TRBD2. The germline gives CDR1 WSHSY, CDR2 SAAADI. The CDR3 is 16 amino acids. Trimming at V came to 8 bases and at J to 7 bases, leaving 8 bases not matched to a gene. This CDR3 is CASWTSGRAGIGELFF. CDR3 DNA sequence: TGCGCCAGCTGGACTAGCGGGAGGGCCGGTATCGGGGAGCTGTTTTTT.

This clonotype was seen at least ten times. This rearrangement joins TRBV19 to TRBJ1-1; TRBD1 aligns across 8 bases. The CDR3 runs to 15 residues. CDR1 LNHDA and CDR2 SQIVND come from the germline V gene (reference sequence). V lost 7 bases, J lost 1 base, and 8 bases stayed unmatched. CDR3 protein: CASTPGGTGNTEAFF. DNA of the CDR3: TGTGCCAGTACCCCAGGGGGGACAGGGAACACTGAAGCTTTCTTT.

In this sample, this clonotype turned up a few times. This chain uses TRBV6-1 with TRBJ1-3; D is unresolved. The CDR3 sequence is 13 residues long. V was trimmed by 8 bases and J by 0 bases, leaving 8 bases between them. The germline CDR1 and CDR2 sequences are MNHNS and SASEGT. CDR3 coding DNA: TGTGCCAGCGAGAGTCTCTCTGGAAACACCATATATTTT. Protein sequence: CASESLSGNTIYF.

This clonotype was seen a handful of times. The chain joins TRBV7-3 to TRBJ2-1; 9 nucleotides match TRBD2. Germline V gene lookup returns CDR1 SGHTA and CDR2 FQGTGA. The CDR3 consists of 16 residues. V was clipped by 5 bases and J by 11 bases; unmatched bases: 16. This CDR3 reads CASSQQGSYSGGKQFF. As DNA, the CDR3 is TGTGCCAGCAGCCAACAGGGTTCGTATAGCGGGGGCAAGCAGTTCTTC.

This clonotype was seen many times. V is TRBV6-2 or TRBV6-3 and J is TRBJ2-3, with 7 bases lining up with TRBD2. Germline lookup yields CDR1 MNHEY and CDR2 SVGEGT. The CDR3 runs 18 residues. The V gene end was trimmed by 2 bases and the J gene end by 0 bases; junction bases not matched to a gene: 11. The CDR3, as DNA: TGTGCCAGCAGTTACAGACGCTATTCTAGCGGTAGCACAGATACGCAGTATTTT. This translates into CASSYRRYSSGSTDTQYF.

This clonotype was observed a handful of times. The rearrangement joins TRBV30 to TRBJ2-7, with D maybe TRBD2 (5 bases). CDR3 size: 12 residues. Per germline, CDR1 GTSNPN and CDR2 SVGIG (reference sequence). Deletions cut 3 bases from V and 2 bases from J, with 8 bases between. DNA for the CDR3: TGTGCCTGGAGAGAGGGCGCCTACGAGCAGTACTTC. Its protein is CAWREGAYEQYF.

This clonotype was counted a few times. The rearrangement uses TRBV28 and TRBJ2-7, with TRBD2 matching 7 bases. CDR1 is MDHEN and CDR2 is SYDVKM in the germline V gene. Trimming removed 6 bases from V and 3 bases from J; junction bases left unmatched: 8. The CDR3 extends over 14 amino acids. Written as DNA, the CDR3 is TGTGCCAGCAGGGCCCGGGGGGTGATCTACGAGCAGTACTTC. Translation: CASRARGVIYEQYF.

V gene TRBV27 combines with J gene TRBJ2-1, with D perhaps TRBD2 (6 bases). Germline V CDR1 and CDR2: MNHEY, SMNVEV (reference sequence). V lost 7 bases and J 6 bases, leaving 19 bases between the germline ends. The CDR3 has 15 residues. The CDR3 DNA follows: TGTGCCAGCACACATACCGGGACTCCAACCAATGAGCAGTTCTTC. This sequence encodes CASTHTGTPTNEQFF.

This clonotype was counted many times. The V gene is TRBV11-1, the J gene TRBJ1-5; no clear D gene. The V gene's germline CDR1 is SGHAT and CDR2 FQDESV (reference sequence). The CDR3 sequence is 13 residues long. Between the trimmed V and J ends, which lost 1 base and 6 bases, there was a span of 7 bases. The CDR3 sequence: CASSLDLSQPQHF. The CDR3 DNA follows: TGTGCCAGCAGCTTAGACTTGAGTCAGCCCCAGCATTTT.

The chain employs TRBV28 and TRBJ2-5; 8 positions agree with TRBD1. V lost 7 bases and J lost 1; bases outside the gene matches: 5. In germline, CDR1 is MDHEN, CDR2 SYDVKM. The CDR3 covers 14 residues. This CDR3 is CASTRQGTQETQYF. In DNA form, the CDR3 reads TGTGCCAGCACCCGACAGGGGACCCAAGAGACCCAGTACTTC.

This clonotype was detected ten times or more. This chain joins TRBV30 and TRBJ2-7; D might be TRBD2 (5 bases). The V gene lost 0 bases and the J gene lost 3 bases, with 9 bases spanning the gap. In germline, CDR1 is GTSNPN, CDR2 SVGIG (reference sequence). The CDR3 has 13 residues. CDR3: CAWSVQEGYEQYF. The CDR3 DNA reads as TGTGCCTGGAGTGTACAAGAGGGCTACGAGCAGTACTTC.

This chain links TRBV12-3 or TRBV12-4 with TRBJ2-7; no definite D call. Deletions cut 3 bases from V and 2 bases from J, with 8 bases between. CDR3 length: 13 residues. This chain's CDR3 is CASSFIGTYEQYF. The CDR3 coding sequence is TGTGCCAGCAGTTTTATAGGAACCTACGAGCAGTACTTC.

A few counts support this clonotype. The rearrangement links TRBV7-2 to TRBJ2-1; 13 bases match TRBD2. CDR3 length: 15 residues. With 3 bases clipped from V and 8 bases from J, the junction kept 4 bases outside the gene matches. Germline CDR1 and CDR2: SGHTA and FQGNSA. The CDR3 bases are TGTACCAGCAGCTTGACTAGCGGGAGGTGGGATGAGCAGTTCTTC. Translating it yields CTSSLTSGRWDEQFF.

The chain is built from TRBV5-6 and TRBJ2-7; no definite D call. Germline values: CDR1 SGHDT, CDR2 YYEEEE. Trimming removed 4 bases from V and 5 bases from J, with 16 bases in between. The CDR3 is made up of 14 amino acids. Here the CDR3 DNA reads TGTGCCAGCAGCGCTGGGCCCAAGGGTCACGAGCAGTACTTC. Amino acid sequence: CASSAGPKGHEQYF. The whole variable domain, filled in from reference TRBV5-6 and TRBJ2-7, reads DAGVTQSPTHLIKTRGQQVTLRCSPKSGHDTVSWYQQALGQGPQFIFQYYEEEERQRGNFPDRFSGHQFPNYSSELNVNALLLGDSALYLCASSAGPKGHEQYFGPGTRLTVT.

This chain links TRBV24-1 with TRBJ2-1; TRBD2 matches 7 bases. V trimming: 1 base; J trimming: 6 bases; junction bases outside the gene matches: 2. Germline CDR1 KGHDR, CDR2 SFDVKD. CDR3 size: 14 residues. The CDR3 loop reads CATSDFASGNEQFF. CDR3 DNA: TGTGCCACCAGTGATTTTGCTAGCGGCAATGAGCAGTTCTTC.

This clonotype came up many times. CDR3 nucleotides: TGTGCCAGCAGCTTAGCCCGCGAGAACACTGAAGCTTTCTTT. This gives the protein CASSLARENTEAFF. The rearrangement links TRBV7-2 to TRBJ1-1; no definite D call. This CDR3 contains 14 residues. V lost 0 bases to trimming and J lost 1 base, with 6 bases between them. Per germline, CDR1 SGHTA and CDR2 FQGNSA. Complete variable domain (other parts from reference TRBV7-2 and TRBJ1-1): GAGVSQSPSNKVTEKGKDVELRCDPISGHTALYWYRQSLGQGLEFLIYFQGNSAPDKSGLPSDRFSAERTGGSVSTLTIQRTQQEDSAVYLCASSLARENTEAFFGQGTRLTVV.

The V and J genes are TRBV19 and TRBJ1-2; D not resolved. This CDR3 region has 13 residues. V shed 7 bases and J shed 2 bases, with 11 bases lying between them. Germline V gene lookup returns CDR1 LNHDA and CDR2 SQIVND (reference sequence). The DNA for the CDR3 is TGTGCCAGTACCCCACATGTAAACTATGGCTACACCTTC. Its translation: CASTPHVNYGYTF.

With respect to this clonotype: A much bigger clone sits one base away, suggesting this may be a read error. The rearrangement uses TRBV28 and TRBJ2-7; 8 bases line up with TRBD1. V shed 6 bases and J 8 bases; nucleotides not matched to a gene: 12. The germline CDR1 and CDR2 sequences are MDHEN and SYDVKM. CDR3 length: 14 amino acids. For the CDR3, the DNA is TGTGCCAGCAGCGGACAGGGTCCTCGGAACAAGCAGTACTTC. Translating gives CASSGQGPRNKQYF.

This clonotype was observed at least ten times. The V call is TRBV27, the J call TRBJ1-2, with D tentatively TRBD1 (6 bases). Germline CDR1 MNHEY, CDR2 SMNVEV (reference sequence). Between the trimmed V and J ends, which lost 5 bases and 0 bases, there was a span of 10 bases. The CDR3 covers 14 residues. In nucleotides, the CDR3 is TGTGCCAGCAGTCTGGACAGTGCTAACTATGGCTACACCTTC. Residues: CASSLDSANYGYTF.

This clonotype was observed many times. The gene calls are TRBV18 and TRBJ2-3; no clear D gene. Trimming pared 3 bases from V and 2 bases from J, leaving 9 bases between. This CDR3 has 14 residues. CDR1 is KGHSH, CDR2 LQKENI, per germline. The DNA for the CDR3 is TGTGCCAGCTCACCCGGCCAGGCCACAGATACGCAGTATTTT. Translated: CASSPGQATDTQYF.

This clonotype was found a few times. This chain connects TRBV28 to TRBJ1-2; D is unresolved. Trimming took off 8 bases at V and 8 bases at J, with 15 bases between the two ends. Germline V gene sequence: CDR1 MDHEN, CDR2 SYDVKM. This CDR3 has 12 residues. In DNA, the CDR3 is TGTGCCAGCGTGGTTGGCGGTCTCGGCTACACCTTC. This gives the protein CASVVGGLGYTF.

In its sample, this clonotype was seen many times. This sequence joins TRBV20-1 and TRBJ2-7; D not resolved. Germline V gene lookup returns CDR1 DFQATT and CDR2 SNEGSKA (reference sequence). The germline V and J ends were trimmed by 3 bases and 3 bases, with 9 bases remaining between them. This CDR3 has 12 residues. CDR3 loop: CSASIMDYEQYF. CDR3 bases: TGCAGTGCTAGTATCATGGACTACGAGCAGTACTTC.

Note on this clonotype: This may arise from a read error, as a much more abundant clone is one base away. The rearrangement links TRBV3-1 to TRBJ2-2; tentative D call: TRBD2 (6 bases). The germline V and J ends were trimmed by 3 bases and 7 bases, with 15 bases remaining between them. Germline CDR1 LGHDT, CDR2 YNNKEL (reference sequence). This CDR3 comprises 15 residues. This CDR3 reads CASSHLSGVVGELFF. Written as DNA, the CDR3 is TGTGCCAGCAGCCATCTATCGGGAGTGGTCGGGGAGCTGTTTTTT.

The chain carries TRBV28 and TRBJ2-5, with D tentatively TRBD2 (6 bases). Looked up from germline, CDR1 is MDHEN and CDR2 is SYDVKM. The CDR3 contains 14 residues. Deletions cut 2 bases from V and 5 bases from J, with 12 bases between. Here the CDR3 DNA reads TGTGCCAGCAGTTTAATGGGGCGGGGTGAGACCCAGTACTTC. Translating gives CASSLMGRGETQYF. Full variable domain (rest looked up from reference TRBV28 and TRBJ2-5): DVKVTQSSRYLVKRTGEKVFLECVQDMDHENMFWYRQDPGLGLRLIYFSYDVKMKEKGDIPEGYSVSREKKERFSLILESASTNQTSMYLCASSLMGRGETQYFGPGTRLLVL.

This clonotype occurred a few times. The chain is built from TRBV28 and TRBJ1-4, with D tentatively TRBD1 (5 bases). Germline CDR1 is MDHEN and CDR2 is SYDVKM. The CDR3 is made up of 14 amino acids. With 7 bases removed from V and 4 bases from J, the gap between germline ends came to 13 bases. The CDR3 DNA follows: TGTGCCAGCATGCGGGACGGGAATAATGAAAAACTGTTTTTT. This gives the protein CASMRDGNNEKLFF. The full variable domain, in which reference TRBV28 and TRBJ1-4 provide the parts outside the CDR3, is DVKVTQSSRYLVKRTGEKVFLECVQDMDHENMFWYRQDPGLGLRLIYFSYDVKMKEKGDIPEGYSVSREKKERFSLILESASTNQTSMYLCASMRDGNNEKLFFGSGTQLSVL.

The chain couples TRBV6-1 to TRBJ2-3, with TRBD2 matching 14 bases. V lost 6 bases to trimming and J lost 6 bases; unmatched junction nucleotides: 11. Germline CDR1 is MNHNS and CDR2 is SASEGT. The CDR3 runs to 17 residues. The CDR3 bases are TGTGCCAGCAGGATGAGATTGGGACTAGCGGGAGTGGATACGCAGTATTTT. Translating it yields CASRMRLGLAGVDTQYF.

The chain carries TRBV7-3 and TRBJ2-1, with D maybe TRBD2 (7 bases). The CDR3 contains 16 residues. Trimming stripped 0 bases from V and 9 bases from J, with 18 bases between. The germline V gene has CDR1 SGHTA and CDR2 FQGTGA. The CDR3 loop reads CASSLTGLGGVIEQFF. Written as DNA, the CDR3 is TGTGCCAGCAGCTTAACTGGACTAGGGGGTGTTATTGAGCAGTTCTTC.

This clonotype was seen many times. This chain uses TRBV28 with TRBJ2-3; D call uncertain. Germline-derived CDR1 and CDR2 are MDHEN and SYDVKM. V was cut by 2 bases and J by 0 bases, with 9 bases left in between. The CDR3 contains 15 residues. The CDR3 coding sequence is TGTGCCAGCAGTTTAACACCAGCTAGCACAGATACGCAGTATTTT. Translation: CASSLTPASTDTQYF.

On this clonotype itself: A junction end diverges from the germline sequence, so it may reflect a read error. In nucleotides, the CDR3 is TGTGCCAGCACTGAACGGGCTAGCACAGATACGCAGTATTTT. The encoded protein is CASTERASTDTQYF. V usage is TRBV6-1 and J usage is TRBJ2-3; D is unclear. CDR1 is MNHNS and CDR2 is SASEGT in the germline V gene. The CDR3 totals 14 residues.

This clonotype was recorded a few times. V is TRBV5-5 and J is TRBJ1-1; maybe TRBD1 (5 bases). Germline CDR1 and CDR2: SGHKS and YYEKEE (reference sequence). The CDR3 has 14 residues. Trimming shortened V by 2 bases and J by 4 bases, and 12 bases separated the two germline ends. In nucleotides, the CDR3 is TGTGCCAGCAGCTTTCGGGGCGCGAGCACTGAAGCTTTCTTT. This translates into CASSFRGASTEAFF.